This T cell receptor beta chain was captured by sequencing in a study of blood T cell repertoires in COVID-19. The CDR3 length is 11 residues. Germline V gene sequence: CDR1 DFQATT, CDR2 SNEGSKA (reference sequence). V lost 3 bases to trimming and J lost 4 bases, with 6 bases between them. Original processing methods: Nucleated cell counts were estimated from reference gene primer amplification. Clones were sequenced by immunoSEQ multiplex PCR, and TCRdb holds only the in-frame ones, with some missing. V and J calls and clone size follow that table, whereas D and trimming were derived from the DNA. The sample consists of 270,000 or so clones, approximately 84% of them appearing once.

The sample taken for sequencing was peripheral blood. The rearrangement links TRBV20-1 to TRBJ1-2; D unresolved. The TCR sequence derives from a human donor with COVID-19, enrolled during active disease. The donor label of this sample is uncertain. DNA for the CDR3: TGCAGTGCTAGGAGTCCCTATGGCTACACCTTC. Its protein is CSARSPYGYTF.